These 14 T cell receptor beta chains were all obtained from the same sample, sequenced in a study of blood T cell repertoires in COVID-19. The assay was immunoSEQ multiplex PCR, and TCRdb's table has in-frame clones only and misses some. In the table there are approximately 210,000 clones, 70% to 90% of which are singletons. Sequenced: PBMCs or T cells enriched from blood (not recorded which). All receptors derive from a man aged 25 to 40 with acute COVID-19.

The chain is built from TRBV2 and TRBJ1-1, with D perhaps matching TRBD1 (5 bases). The germline V and J ends were trimmed by 6 bases and 6 bases, with 14 bases remaining between them. CDR3 length: 13 amino acids. Looked up from germline, CDR1 is SNHLY and CDR2 is FYNNEI. CDR3 sequence reads: CASSRQTVAEAFF. CDR3 in DNA: TGTGCCAGCAGCAGACAGACGGTCGCTGAAGCTTTCTTT. Combining the CDR3 with reference TRBV2 and TRBJ1-1 gives the whole variable domain EPEVTQTPSHQVTQMGQEVILRCVPISNHLYFYWYRQILGQKVEFLVSFYNNEISEKSEIFDDQFSVERPDGSNFTLKIRSTKLEDSAMYFCASSRQTVAEAFFGQGTRLTVV.

V gene TRBV5-1 combines with J gene TRBJ1-2; D gene ambiguous. Deletions cut 0 bases from V and 5 bases from J, with 14 bases between. Per the germline V gene, CDR1 is SGHRS and CDR2 is YFSETQ. The CDR3 has 15 amino acids. CDR3: CASSLGGSVGYGYTF. The CDR3, as DNA: TGCGCCAGCAGCTTGGGTGGCAGCGTCGGATATGGCTACACCTTC.

The V call is TRBV11-2, the J call TRBJ1-1; 7 bases map to TRBD1. Germline V lookup: CDR1 SGHAT, CDR2 FQNNGV. The CDR3 loop spans 14 amino acids. V lost 4 bases and J lost 1; bases outside the gene matches: 3. The DNA for the CDR3 is TGTGCCAGCAGCTGGCGGACAGGGAACACTGAAGCTTTCTTT. Amino acids: CASSWRTGNTEAFF. Together with reference TRBV11-2 and TRBJ1-1, the CDR3 gives the full variable domain: EAGVAQSPRYKIIEKRQSVAFWCNPISGHATLYWYQQILGQGPKLLIQFQNNGVVDDSQLPKDRFSAERLKGVDSTLKIQPAKLEDSAVYLCASSWRTGNTEAFFGQGTRLTVV.

The chain carries TRBV25-1 and TRBJ1-1; D might be TRBD1 (6 bases). The CDR3 consists of 15 residues. Germline loops: CDR1 MGHDK, CDR2 SYGVNS. The V end lost 8 bases, the J end lost 0 bases, and 16 bases lay between the germline ends. The CDR3 DNA follows: TGTGCCAGCGAGGACAGCCCTCCTTTGAACACTGAAGCTTTCTTT. Residues: CASEDSPPLNTEAFF.

The chain recombines TRBV29-1 with TRBJ2-6, with 8 bases matching TRBD1. J was trimmed by 4 bases and V by 6 bases; bases with no gene match: 23. There are 20 residues in the CDR3. Germline loops: CDR1 SQVTM, CDR2 ANQGSEA. The CDR3 spells CSVGGAEGRDRTRGANVLTF. Here the CDR3 DNA reads TGCAGCGTGGGGGGCGCGGAGGGTCGGGACAGGACGCGCGGGGCCAACGTCCTGACTTTC.

CDR3 in amino acids: CASTGITCGKKLFF. In DNA, the CDR3 is TGTGCCAGCACAGGAATCACATGTGGCAAAAAACTGTTTTTT. The chain has TRBV6-4 and TRBJ1-4, with no clear D. Trimming cost V 7 bases and J 9 bases, with 18 bases left between them. The V gene's germline CDR1 is MRHNA and CDR2 SNTAGT. There are 14 residues in the CDR3.

The gene calls are TRBV11-2 and TRBJ2-1; D possibly corresponds to TRBD2 (5 bases). Between the trimmed V and J ends, which lost 0 bases and 5 bases, there was a span of 8 bases. The germline CDR1 and CDR2 sequences are SGHAT and FQNNGV. CDR3 size: 14 residues. The CDR3 sequence: CASSLDGNNNEQFF. CDR3 nucleotides: TGTGCCAGCAGCTTAGACGGGAACAACAATGAGCAGTTCTTC.

This chain links TRBV11-2 with TRBJ1-4; perhaps TRBD1 as D (5 bases). Between the trimmed V and J ends, which lost 0 bases and 5 bases, there was a span of 13 bases. Germline CDR1 is SGHAT and CDR2 is FQNNGV. CDR3 length: 16 amino acids. This CDR3 is CASSLESAGSNEKLFF. The CDR3 region has the DNA TGTGCCAGCAGCTTAGAATCGGCAGGGTCCAATGAAAAACTGTTTTTT. The full variable domain, completed using reference TRBV11-2 and TRBJ1-4, is EAGVAQSPRYKIIEKRQSVAFWCNPISGHATLYWYQQILGQGPKLLIQFQNNGVVDDSQLPKDRFSAERLKGVDSTLKIQPAKLEDSAVYLCASSLESAGSNEKLFFGSGTQLSVL.

The chain couples TRBV9 to TRBJ1-3; tentative D call: TRBD1 (6 bases). V lost 3 bases and J 4 bases, leaving 8 bases between the germline ends. This CDR3 has 13 residues. The germline CDR1 and CDR2 sequences are SGDLS and YYNGEE. CDR3 loop: CASSGDIGNTIYF. The CDR3 DNA reads TGTGCCAGCAGCGGGGACATCGGAAACACCATATATTTT.

The V call is TRBV9, the J call TRBJ1-5; 11 positions match TRBD1. Losses at the gene ends were 4 bases for V and 4 bases for J; bases not matched to a gene: 7. This CDR3 spans 16 amino acids. In germline, CDR1 is SGDLS, CDR2 YYNGEE. The CDR3 region has the DNA TGTGCCAGCAGCCCCGGGACAGGGGGACTAAATCAGCCCCAGCATTTT. Protein: CASSPGTGGLNQPQHF.

The chain employs TRBV2 and TRBJ1-6; TRBD1 aligns across 7 bases. The CDR3 has 17 residues. J was trimmed by 7 bases and V by 5 bases; bases with no gene match: 14. Germline V gene sequence: CDR1 SNHLY, CDR2 FYNNEI. The CDR3 nucleotides are TGTGCCAGCAGTCTTGACAGGGAAAAAGGCCTAAATTCACCCCTCCACTTT. It is translated as CASSLDREKGLNSPLHF.

The rearrangement links TRBV19 to TRBJ1-3; D ambiguous. The CDR3 is made up of 18 amino acids. CDR1 LNHDA and CDR2 SQIVND come from the germline V gene (reference sequence). V lost 0 bases, J lost 0 bases, and 15 bases lay in between. CDR3 bases: TGTGCCAGTAGTATAGATCGATGGCAGGTGATCTCTGGAAACACCATATATTTT. It codes for CASSIDRWQVISGNTIYF.

The chain employs TRBV2 and TRBJ1-6; 9 bases line up with TRBD1. The V and J ends lost 6 bases and 7 bases, in that order; junction bases with no gene match: 7. The CDR3 extends over 15 amino acids. CDR1 is SNHLY, CDR2 FYNNEI, per germline. CDR3 sequence reads: CASSGDRVQNSPLHF. Written as DNA, the CDR3 is TGTGCCAGCAGCGGGGACAGGGTCCAAAATTCACCCCTCCACTTT.

The V call is TRBV7-3, the J call TRBJ2-2, with a weak D call TRBD1 (5 bases). CDR1 and CDR2 (germline): SGHTA, FQGTGA. The CDR3 extends over 14 amino acids. The ends were cut back, 5 bases at V and 1 base at J, with 8 bases in the middle. The CDR3 region is CASSPRGNTGELFF. DNA for the CDR3: TGTGCCAGCAGCCCAAGGGGGAACACCGGGGAGCTGTTTTTT. The full variable domain, in which reference TRBV7-3 and TRBJ2-2 provide the parts outside the CDR3, is GAGVSQTPSNKVTEKGKYVELRCDPISGHTALYWYRQSLGQGPEFLIYFQGTGAADDSGLPNDRFFAVRPEGSVSTLKIQRTERGDSAVYLCASSPRGNTGELFFGEGSRLTVL.